The 32 T cell receptor beta chains listed next were all sequenced from one sample in a study of T-cell memory formation after mild COVID-19. TCRdb reanalysed the 5' RACE reads using MiXCR and keeps one entry per CDR3 protein. The sample records 150,000 to 200,000 distinct CDR3 sequences, more than 14% being singletons. Sequences were obtained from PBMCs or a T cell subset sorted from them (not recorded which). The source of these receptors is an adult woman who had mild COVID-19 (a few samples of this study predate the infection). Cell type and time point are not known.

This clonotype was counted between two and nine times. V and J are TRBV27 and TRBJ2-2; TRBD1 matches at 7 bases. Germline V CDR1 and CDR2: MNHEY, SMNVEV (reference sequence). The ends lost 5 bases at V and 0 bases at J; junction bases unmatched: 3. This CDR3 comprises 15 residues. The CDR3 DNA follows: TGTGCCAGCAGTAGGGGGACAGCGAACACCGGGGAGCTGTTTTTT. Translating gives CASSRGTANTGELFF.

The J gene is TRBJ1-1, the V gene TRBV12-3 or TRBV12-4; D is perhaps TRBD1 (6 bases). Trimming shortened V by 4 bases and J by 4 bases, and 16 bases separated the two germline ends. CDR3 length: 15 amino acids. The CDR3 nucleotides are TGTGCCAGCAGTTCCCGCCTTCAGGGGAGCACTGAAGCTTTCTTT. Translating it yields CASSSRLQGSTEAFF.

This clonotype was detected only a few times. The chain carries TRBV7-9 and TRBJ1-1; 10 nucleotides match TRBD1. The CDR3 runs to 15 residues. Germline-derived CDR1 and CDR2 are SEHNR and FQNEAQ (reference sequence). Unmatched junction bases numbered 7, after V lost 3 bases and J lost 6 bases. The CDR3 protein is CASSFLGTGDPEAFF. The CDR3 bases are TGTGCCAGCAGCTTTCTCGGGACAGGGGACCCTGAAGCTTTCTTT.

The rearrangement uses TRBV5-1 and TRBJ2-7, with 8 bases that match TRBD1. Germline loops: CDR1 SGHRS, CDR2 YFSETQ. V shed 5 bases and J 1 base; nucleotides not matched to a gene: 11. CDR3 length: 16 amino acids. The CDR3 DNA sequence: TGCGCCAGCAGATCACTCGGGACAGGTGCTTCCTACGAGCAGTACTTC. It is translated as CASRSLGTGASYEQYF.

This clonotype was seen only a few times. The V gene is TRBV4-3, the J gene TRBJ1-2, with TRBD1 matching over 8 bases. This CDR3 has 16 residues. Looked up from germline, CDR1 is LGHNA and CDR2 is YSLEER. With V trimmed by 0 bases and J by 6 bases, 9 bases remained unmatched. The CDR3 bases are TGCGCCAGCAGCCAAGATAGCGGGGGACAGGAAGATGGCTACACCTTC. Amino acid sequence: CASSQDSGGQEDGYTF.

In DNA form, the CDR3 reads TGTGCCAGCAGCTCTCAAAACAATGAGCAGTTCTTC. It translates to CASSSQNNEQFF. V gene TRBV5-6 combines with J gene TRBJ2-1; D not certain. Germline loops: CDR1 SGHDT, CDR2 YYEEEE. The CDR3 spans 12 residues. Trimming removed 3 bases from V and 5 bases from J, with 6 bases in between.

This clonotype was observed a single time. The chain employs TRBV5-4 and TRBJ1-1; TRBD1 is a possible D gene (5 bases). Germline lookup yields CDR1 SGHNT and CDR2 YYREEE (reference sequence). The CDR3 spans 17 residues. Trimming left V 2 bases short and J 0 bases short, with 17 bases between. CDR3 residues: CASSFGGLIHMNTEAFF. The CDR3 bases are TGTGCCAGCAGCTTTGGGGGACTCATACACATGAACACTGAAGCTTTCTTT.

The chain has TRBV27 and TRBJ2-1; TRBD2 matches 7 bases. The J segment lost 6 bases and the V segment lost 5 bases, leaving 10 bases of the junction unmatched. CDR3 length: 15 residues. Germline V gene sequence: CDR1 MNHEY, CDR2 SMNVEV (reference sequence). The CDR3 loop is CASSPQGLVSNEQFF. In DNA, the CDR3 is TGTGCCAGCAGTCCCCAAGGACTAGTTAGCAATGAGCAGTTCTTC.

Concerning this clonotype: A much larger clone differs by one base, so this may be a read error. The chain links TRBV20-1 to TRBJ2-7; 7 bases are a match to TRBD1. Germline CDR1 reads DFQATT; CDR2 reads SNEGSKA (reference sequence). The CDR3 length is 15 residues. With V trimmed by 5 bases and J by 0 bases, 10 bases remained unmatched. The CDR3 bases are TGCAGTGCTTCCCTAGGGGGCGGAACCTCCTACGAGCAGTACTTC. Translation gives CSASLGGGTSYEQYF.

This rearrangement joins TRBV6-1 to TRBJ2-1; either TRBD1 or TRBD2 may fit D (6 bases each). V dropped 8 bases and J dropped 7 bases, with 15 bases sitting between them. CDR1 is MNHNS, CDR2 SASEGT, per germline. The CDR3 spans 13 residues. For the CDR3, the DNA is TGTGCCAGCTTCGGAGGGGGGTTGAATGAGCAGTTCTTC. It codes for CASFGGGLNEQFF.

This clonotype was counted between two and nine times. V usage is TRBV7-9 and J usage is TRBJ2-5; 9 nucleotides agree with TRBD2. Germline lookup yields CDR1 SEHNR and CDR2 FQNEAQ (reference sequence). The CDR3 contains 14 residues. Germline trimming cut 5 bases from V and 5 bases from J; bases unmatched to any gene: 6. The CDR3 is CASSPLAGAETQYF. For the CDR3, the DNA is TGTGCCAGCAGCCCGTTAGCGGGGGCGGAGACCCAGTACTTC. Full variable domain (outside the CDR3, taken from reference TRBV7-9 and TRBJ2-5): DTGVSQNPRHKITKRGQNVTFRCDPISEHNRLYWYRQTLGQGPEFLTYFQNEAQLEKSRLLSDRFSAERPKGSFSTLEIQRTEQGDSAMYLCASSPLAGAETQYFGPGTRLLVL.

This clonotype was seen a handful of times. The rearrangement uses TRBV5-1 and TRBJ1-1, with D perhaps TRBD1 (5 bases). CDR1 is SGHRS and CDR2 is YFSETQ in the germline V gene. V was clipped by 6 bases and J by 1 base, with 13 bases between them. The CDR3 consists of 14 residues. CDR3 coding DNA: TGCGCCAGCAACGAGGGACGAGGGAACACTGAAGCTTTCTTT. Its translation: CASNEGRGNTEAFF. The whole variable domain, filled in from reference TRBV5-1 and TRBJ1-1, reads KAGVTQTPRYLIKTRGQQVTLSCSPISGHRSVSWYQQTPGQGLQFLFEYFSETQRNKGNFPGRFSGRQFSNSRSEMNVSTLELGDSALYLCASNEGRGNTEAFFGQGTRLTVV.

The sample holds a few counts of this clonotype. The chain is built from TRBV5-4 and TRBJ2-5; no firm D call. The CDR3 has 12 residues. Between the trimmed V and J ends, which lost 0 bases and 4 bases, there was a span of 4 bases. The germline V gene has CDR1 SGHNT and CDR2 YYREEE (reference sequence). The CDR3 loop reads CASSLGVETQYF. DNA of the CDR3: TGTGCCAGCAGCTTGGGGGTAGAGACCCAGTACTTC.

The V gene is TRBV11-2, the J gene TRBJ1-2; no firm D call. Trimming stripped 2 bases from V and 4 bases from J, with 14 bases between. Germline lookup yields CDR1 SGHAT and CDR2 FQNNGV. The CDR3 contains 15 residues. The CDR3: CASSLNPGIPYGYTF. The CDR3 bases are TGTGCCAGCAGCTTAAACCCTGGAATCCCCTATGGCTACACCTTC. Supplemented by reference TRBV11-2 and TRBJ1-2, the full variable domain reads EAGVAQSPRYKIIEKRQSVAFWCNPISGHATLYWYQQILGQGPKLLIQFQNNGVVDDSQLPKDRFSAERLKGVDSTLKIQPAKLEDSAVYLCASSLNPGIPYGYTFGSGTRLTVV.

This rearrangement joins TRBV7-6 to TRBJ2-2, with 11 positions matching TRBD2. The CDR3 runs 17 residues. Looked up from germline, CDR1 is SGHVS and CDR2 is FNYEAQ. Trimming at V came to 5 bases and at J to 7 bases, leaving 12 bases not matched to a gene. The CDR3, as DNA: TGTGCCAGCAGCCGGGGAATAGCGGGGGGGCCTGACGGGGAGCTGTTTTTT. Its protein is CASSRGIAGGPDGELFF.

CDR3 bases: TGTGCCAGCAGCCAGGGGGGACAGAGCTACGAGCAGTACTTC. Translated: CASSQGGQSYEQYF. The J gene is TRBJ2-7, the V gene TRBV7-9, with D maybe TRBD1 (7 bases). From germline, CDR1 is SEHNR and CDR2 FQNEAQ (reference sequence). The CDR3 runs to 14 residues. The V and J ends lost 5 bases and 3 bases respectively, with 14 bases between them.

This chain uses TRBV9 with TRBJ2-7; 9 bases agree with TRBD1. The CDR3 is 15 amino acids. The V segment lost 3 bases and the J segment 6 bases; nucleotides outside the gene matches: 10. Germline-derived CDR1 and CDR2 are SGDLS and YYNGEE. CDR3 amino acids: CASSAPGQGWAEQYF. The CDR3 nucleotides are TGTGCCAGCAGCGCCCCCGGACAGGGGTGGGCCGAGCAGTACTTC.

This clonotype was found a few times. The V and J genes are TRBV6-2 or TRBV6-3 and TRBJ2-7, with D unclear. CDR1 is MNHEY, CDR2 SVGEGT, per germline. Trimming shortened V by 7 bases and J by 7 bases, and 11 bases separated the two germline ends. This CDR3 contains 11 residues. CDR3 nucleotides: TGTGCCAGCACCGATGGGTGGGAGCAGTACTTC. Translation gives CASTDGWEQYF.

The chain employs TRBV9 and TRBJ2-5; D remains unclear. V lost 2 bases, J lost 2 bases, and 7 bases lay in between. The CDR3 spans 13 residues. Germline loops: CDR1 SGDLS, CDR2 YYNGEE. In DNA, the CDR3 is TGTGCCAGCAGCGTCGCTAGTCAAGAGACCCAGTACTTC. This gives the protein CASSVASQETQYF.

This clonotype was observed a handful of times. This chain joins TRBV5-5 and TRBJ2-1, with D possibly TRBD2 on 7 matching bases. Trimming removed 5 bases from V and 6 bases from J, with 18 bases in between. This CDR3 has 15 residues. From germline, CDR1 is SGHKS and CDR2 YYEKEE (reference sequence). The CDR3 region has the DNA TGTGCCAGCAGTTACGAGGGGGGGCGCCTCAATGAGCAGTTCTTC. Translating gives CASSYEGGRLNEQFF.

This chain links TRBV7-2 with TRBJ2-3; D remains unclear. Deletions cut 5 bases from V and 6 bases from J, with 9 bases between. The CDR3 has 12 residues. Germline V gene lookup returns CDR1 SGHTA and CDR2 FQGNSA. Written as DNA, the CDR3 is TGTGCCAGCAGCCTCTACGGGGATACGCAGTATTTT. It specifies CASSLYGDTQYF.

This clonotype was observed a few times. The V gene is TRBV9, the J gene TRBJ1-1; no definite D call. This CDR3 has 14 amino acids. CDR1 is SGDLS, CDR2 YYNGEE, per germline. V shed 0 bases and J shed 1 base, with 7 bases lying between them. The CDR3 coding sequence is TGTGCCAGCAGCGTAGACTACGGGAACACTGAAGCTTTCTTT. Translated, it gives CASSVDYGNTEAFF.

This clonotype was picked up a small number of times. The V gene is TRBV30, the J gene TRBJ1-1; D call uncertain. Germline-derived CDR1 and CDR2 are GTSNPN and SVGIG (reference sequence). This CDR3 has 12 amino acids. Trimming shortened V by 4 bases and J by 0 bases, and 6 bases separated the two germline ends. Written as DNA, the CDR3 is TGTGCCTGGAATTTCATGAACACTGAAGCTTTCTTT. Its translation: CAWNFMNTEAFF.

The chain is built from TRBV27 and TRBJ2-3; 7 bases are shared with TRBD1. From germline, CDR1 is MNHEY and CDR2 SMNVEV (reference sequence). V was pared by 3 bases and J by 5 bases, with 17 bases of the junction left unmatched. The CDR3 has 18 residues. CDR3 nucleotides: TGTGCCAGCAGTTTCTCCGACAGGGCCATGAAACCTCTAGATACGCAGTATTTT. This encodes CASSFSDRAMKPLDTQYF.

CDR3 residues: CASSQPSRGLAPDTQYF. The CDR3 coding sequence is TGCGCCAGCAGCCAACCATCGAGGGGACTAGCTCCCGATACGCAGTATTTT. This chain uses TRBV4-1 with TRBJ2-3; 9 bases agree with TRBD2. V shed 2 bases and J 6 bases; nucleotides not matched to a gene: 12. Germline CDR1 is MGHRA and CDR2 is YSYEKL. There are 17 residues in the CDR3.

A note on this clonotype: An end of the junction does not agree with germline; a read error may underlie this. V is TRBV2 and J is TRBJ2-4; 14 nucleotides match TRBD2. This CDR3 is built from 16 residues. The germline V gene has CDR1 SNHLY and CDR2 FYNNEI. This chain's CDR3 is CASSEPPGLAGEVPNF. CDR3 nucleotides: TGTGCCAGCAGTGAACCCCCGGGACTAGCGGGAGAGGTCCCGAACTTC.

V usage is TRBV27 and J usage is TRBJ2-5, with no clear D. There are 13 residues in the CDR3. Germline V gene lookup returns CDR1 MNHEY and CDR2 SMNVEV (reference sequence). V lost 1 base to trimming and J lost 2 bases, with 5 bases between them. The CDR3 nucleotides are TGTGCCAGCAGTTTATACGGTCAAGAGACCCAGTACTTC. This gives the protein CASSLYGQETQYF.

The V call is TRBV20-1, the J call TRBJ2-7; the D gene could be TRBD1 or TRBD2 (5 bases each). Germline V CDR1 and CDR2: DFQATT, SNEGSKA (reference sequence). Trimming shortened V by 7 bases and J by 3 bases, and 19 bases separated the two germline ends. The CDR3 has 14 residues. For the CDR3, the DNA is TGCAGTGTCAGCCTTACTAGGGGTGGCTACGAGCAGTACTTC. Residues: CSVSLTRGGYEQYF.

The chain joins TRBV6-5 to TRBJ1-2; maybe TRBD1 (5 bases). Trimming removed 2 bases from V and 10 bases from J, with 11 bases in between. Looked up from germline, CDR1 is MNHEY and CDR2 is SVGAGI. CDR3 size: 12 residues. The CDR3 region is CASSYGGSDYTF. CDR3 nucleotides: TGTGCCAGCAGTTACGGGGGGTCAGACTACACCTTC.

This clonotype was found a few times. The chain recombines TRBV7-9 with TRBJ1-2; D is ambiguous. This CDR3 comprises 13 residues. Germline V gene lookup returns CDR1 SEHNR and CDR2 FQNEAQ (reference sequence). Trimming removed 8 bases from V and 6 bases from J, with 16 bases in between. CDR3 protein: CASGLGKTNGYTF. The CDR3 bases are TGTGCCAGCGGCCTGGGTAAAACGAATGGCTACACCTTC.

The rearrangement uses TRBV29-1 and TRBJ1-3; 9 bases line up with TRBD1. In germline, CDR1 is SQVTM, CDR2 ANQGSEA. CDR3 length equals 18 residues. With V trimmed by 4 bases and J by 1 base, 14 bases remained unmatched. CDR3 nucleotides: TGCAGCGTTGCAGTGGGCCCAGCCGGGACAGGGTCTGGAAACACCATATATTTT. This gives the protein CSVAVGPAGTGSGNTIYF.

This clonotype has just a few counts. The chain uses TRBV19 and TRBJ1-2; the D gene is possibly TRBD1 (5 bases). The CDR3 has 16 amino acids. CDR1 and CDR2 (germline): LNHDA, SQIVND (reference sequence). The V and J ends lost 3 bases and 5 bases respectively, with 19 bases between them. The CDR3 region has the DNA TGTGCCAGTAGTATTGAAGGGACGGGATTTCGGTATGGCTACACCTTC. Amino acids: CASSIEGTGFRYGYTF.